Sequencing of this TCR beta chain was carried out in a study of shared clonotypes between healthy human individuals. The CDR3 consists of 16 residues. V lost 4 bases and J lost 2; bases outside the gene matches: 6. Germline V gene data show CDR1 as SGHRS and CDR2 as YFSETQ. TCRdb's copy holds only in-frame clones and misses some; the assay was immunoSEQ multiplex PCR. The sample lists roughly 2,500,000 clones; roughly 93% were seen once. J is TRBJ2-7 and V is TRBV5-1; TRBD2 aligns across 13 bases. The sequence came from a man in his late teens or twenties in good health. Some clones in this sample may be carry-over from other donors' samples. The sequenced sample consisted of naive CD4+ T cells from PBMCs. This sample's subset: CD45RA+ positively selected. This CDR3 is CASSAGGLAGTYEQYF. In DNA form, the CDR3 reads TGCGCCAGCAGCGCGGGGGGACTAGCGGGGACCTACGAGCAGTACTTC.